This T cell receptor beta chain appears in the sequencing data of a study of tissue T cells after allogeneic stem cell transplantation. Time point indicated: mouse harvest day 14 after allogeneic transplant. Each mouse received 10^7 T-cell-depleted marrow cells plus 10^6 splenic CD5+ T cells by tail vein. Tissues came from B6→BALB/c major-mismatch GVHD mice at day 7 or 14. The CDR3 consists of 12 residues. With V trimmed by 5 bases and J by 2 bases, 0 bases remained unmatched. Germline loops: CDR1 NSHNY, CDR2 SYGAGN. A note on this clone: Its cognate antigen is unknown. Mouse names are used for the genes. The read terminates 1 residue ahead of where the CDR3 ends, so the germline J gene completes it.

TCRbeta CDR3 was sequenced at survey depth with template counts. Sequencing used immunoSEQ multiplex PCR; TCRdb keeps in-frame clones, though not all of them. The table lists under 3,500 clones, roughly 50% of them singletons. Study results and limitations: Only a limited share of tissue TCRs appeared in blood or spleen.

The rearrangement links TRBV13-1 to TRBJ2-7; 8 bases are a match to TRBD2. This sequence was found in a female BALB/c mouse given C57BL/6 T cells with graft-versus-host disease after an allogeneic hematopoietic cell transplant. Sequencing used lymph node tissue. The CDR3 bases that were read are TGTGCCAGCAGGACTGGGGCCTATGAACAGTAC. Encoded protein: CASRTGAYEQY. The full CDR3 sequence reads CASRTGAYEQYF.